This T cell receptor (beta chain) was sequenced for a study of CD8+CD57+ T cells in acquired aplastic anemia. Looking at the study overall: Across the sorted CD4+ and CD8+ cells, DNA amounts averaged approximately 3 ug. Study observations and caveats: Significant differences in CD8+ Simpson's diversity were not observed between patients and controls.

The CDR3 totals 15 residues. Germline CDR1 and CDR2: SGHTA and FQGNSA. With V trimmed by 3 bases and J by 1 base, 5 bases remained unmatched. TCR beta VDJ and CDR3 were profiled, and genomic DNA was the template. TCRdb itself ran the reads through MiXCR, one entry per CDR3 protein. The sample carries approximately 190,000 distinct CDR3 sequences, 64% recorded once. Details on this clonotype: What it binds is not known.

The chain joins TRBV7-2 to TRBJ2-5; TRBD2 matches at 7 bases. This sequence was found in a human donor with severe aplastic anemia or a healthy control (not recorded which). Source material: sorted CD4+, CD8+, or CD8+CD57+ T cells (not recorded which) from PBMCs. CDR3 loop: CASSFNSGIQETQYF. CDR3 DNA sequence: TGTGCCAGCAGCTTTAACAGCGGGATCCAAGAGACCCAGTACTTC.